Each of the 8 T cell receptor beta chains below was sequenced from the same sample in a study of cytomegalovirus exposure and HLA in healthy donors. Here immunoSEQ multiplex PCR was the method, and the copy in TCRdb shows in-frame clones only, minus some. The sample records 240,000 or so clones, around 88% being singletons. The sample comprised PBMCs. These receptors were collected from a woman between 25 and 40 years old in good health and CMV-seropositive.

The V and J genes are TRBV5-1 and TRBJ1-5; 8 bases line up with TRBD1. Germline-derived CDR1 and CDR2 are SGHRS and YFSETQ. The CDR3 runs 16 residues. J was trimmed by 1 base and V by 4 bases; bases with no gene match: 7. The CDR3 nucleotides read TGCGCCAGCAGCCCCTCAGGGGGCGCGAGCAATCAGCCCCAGCATTTT. Protein: CASSPSGGASNQPQHF.

The chain has TRBV9 and TRBJ2-2; unclear D gene. This CDR3 comprises 17 residues. Per germline, CDR1 SGDLS and CDR2 YYNGEE. Trimming took off 0 bases at V and 0 bases at J, with 12 bases between the two ends. CDR3 bases: TGTGCCAGCAGCGTAGAGGTGTGGCAGGCGAACACCGGGGAGCTGTTTTTT. It specifies CASSVEVWQANTGELFF.

The genes are TRBV7-2 and TRBJ1-2, with a tentative D call TRBD1 (6 bases). The CDR3 length is 14 residues. Trimming took 5 bases from V and 4 from J, leaving 14 bases between them. CDR1 and CDR2 from the germline V gene are SGHTA and FQGNSA. The CDR3 DNA reads TGTGCCAGCAGCCTTAGGGGGGGCGGCTATGGCTACACCTTC. As protein: CASSLRGGGYGYTF.

V gene TRBV28 combines with J gene TRBJ2-6, with 7 positions matching TRBD2. With 6 bases clipped from V and 0 bases from J, the junction kept 8 bases outside the gene matches. CDR1 is MDHEN and CDR2 is SYDVKM in the germline V gene. The CDR3 consists of 17 residues. The CDR3 nucleotides are TGTGCCAGCAGCCCTAGTTCGGGGGGCTCTGGGGCCAACGTCCTGACTTTC. It translates to CASSPSSGGSGANVLTF.

This sequence joins TRBV18 and TRBJ2-7; possibly TRBD2 for D (7 bases). Germline V gene data show CDR1 as KGHSH and CDR2 as LQKENI. Trimming shortened V by 3 bases and J by 7 bases, and 19 bases separated the two germline ends. The length of the CDR3 is 15 residues. CDR3 bases: TGTGCCAGCTCACCGGGTCGGGGGGCTTGGTGGGAGCAGTACTTC. This sequence encodes CASSPGRGAWWEQYF.

The rearrangement joins TRBV6-1 to TRBJ1-2, with TRBD1 as a possible D gene (5 bases). The CDR3 loop spans 14 amino acids. V lost 6 bases to trimming and J lost 4 bases, with 15 bases between them. Germline V gene lookup returns CDR1 MNHNS and CDR2 SASEGT. The CDR3 spells CASRSGGDVYGYTF. The CDR3 nucleotides are TGTGCCAGCAGATCCGGGGGGGACGTCTATGGCTACACCTTC.

This chain connects TRBV7-9 to TRBJ2-5; 8 bases are shared with TRBD2. The CDR3 extends over 15 amino acids. The germline CDR1 and CDR2 sequences are SEHNR and FQNEAQ (reference sequence). J was trimmed by 5 bases and V by 5 bases; bases with no gene match: 10. CDR3 coding DNA: TGTGCCAGCAGCGTACCCGCGGGAGGTCGGGAGACCCAGTACTTC. Translation: CASSVPAGGRETQYF.

J is TRBJ2-3 and V is TRBV9; 8 bases fit TRBD1. The CDR3 contains 15 residues. J was trimmed by 6 bases and V by 4 bases; bases with no gene match: 10. Germline V CDR1 and CDR2: SGDLS, YYNGEE. The CDR3 DNA reads TGTGCCAGCAGCCCTCTACCCGCAGGGGGCGATACGCAGTATTTT. Encoded protein: CASSPLPAGGDTQYF.